This TCR beta chain was captured in a study of preoperative IRX-2 immunotherapy in early breast cancer. Assay used: immunoSEQ multiplex PCR; TCRdb lists only in-frame clones, some missing. The sample comprises 75,000 to 100,000 clones, 86% of which are singletons, and under 2.5% rests with the top ten. Treatment meaning: preoperative locoregional IRX-2 cytokine immunotherapy. Samples came from a phase Ib trial of preoperative locoregional IRX-2 cytokine immunotherapy. This CDR3 spans 12 amino acids. Trimming pared 6 bases from V and 7 bases from J, leaving 13 bases between. Germline assignment: CDR1 MDHEN and CDR2 SYDVKM.

This sequence was found in a human donor with breast cancer. The sequenced sample was tumor tissue, obtained after IRX-2 immunotherapy. The chain recombines TRBV28 with TRBJ2-7, with unresolved D. The CDR3 DNA sequence: TGTGCCAGCAGCTTCACCCGGCGAGAGCAGTACTTC. It specifies CASSFTRREQYF.